The clone carrying this T cell receptor beta chain appeared many times. Its antigen remains unidentified. These data are taken from a study of T-cell reconstitution after alpha-beta-depleted transplantation in children. Preparing the TCRbeta library involved the use of unique molecular identifiers. TCRdb called the PCR reads again in MiXCR, with one record for every CDR3 protein. This sample has hundreds of thousands of distinct CDR3 sequences, with 7.5% to 9.5% found just once. Study-wide results and caveats: When one year had passed after transplant, most T-cell counts and diversity came from newly produced T cells. TCRbeta diversity was high at day 60 in some patients (a result of surviving recipient T cells and thymic progenitors). Reportedly, only several hundred clones from non-depleted graft cells drove alpha-beta T-cell counts at about two months.

The V and J ends lost 8 bases and 1 base respectively, with 17 bases between them. CDR3 size: 16 residues. The sequences come from PBMCs, mostly from graft donor cells, collected 180 days after TCRalphabeta/CD19-depleted stem cell transplant. This chain joins TRBV12-3 or TRBV12-4 and TRBJ2-2; D assignment may be TRBD1 or TRBD2 (5 bases each). The sequence derives from a male patient aged 10 to 17 who had a stem cell transplant for acute lymphoblastic leukemia, so the T cells may come from the graft donor. The CDR3 sequence: CASSRGSGLNTGELFF. The DNA of the CDR3 is TGTGCCAGCTCGAGGGGAAGTGGACTGAACACCGGGGAGCTGTTTTTT.